The 2 T cell receptor beta chains below all came from one sample that was sequenced in a study of blood T cells in healthy people across ages. A second PCR, run for 7 to 11 cycles, used a sample-barcoded 5' primer plus a J-beta primer mix. TCRdb reprocessed the 5' RACE reads via MiXCR and lists one record per CDR3 protein. The sample contains some 640,000 distinct CDR3 sequences, more than 40% of which appear only once. Sequenced sample: blood. The receptors here all came from a woman aged 55 to 70 in good health.

This chain uses TRBV5-1 with TRBJ1-4; D might be TRBD1 (6 bases). The ends were cut back, 6 bases at V and 5 bases at J, with 14 bases in the middle. In germline, CDR1 is SGHRS, CDR2 YFSETQ. CDR3 length: 14 residues. The DNA for the CDR3 is TGCGCCAGCAACGACGGGACACCAAATGAAAAACTGTTTTTT. This translates into CASNDGTPNEKLFF.

This clonotype was detected many times. This chain uses TRBV29-1 with TRBJ2-3; D ambiguous. The CDR3 extends over 10 amino acids. Trimming left V 7 bases short and J 1 base short, with 3 bases between. CDR1 is SQVTM and CDR2 is ANQGSEA in the germline V gene. CDR3 DNA: TGCAGCGGGGGCACAGATACGCAGTATTTT. It encodes CSGGTDTQYF.